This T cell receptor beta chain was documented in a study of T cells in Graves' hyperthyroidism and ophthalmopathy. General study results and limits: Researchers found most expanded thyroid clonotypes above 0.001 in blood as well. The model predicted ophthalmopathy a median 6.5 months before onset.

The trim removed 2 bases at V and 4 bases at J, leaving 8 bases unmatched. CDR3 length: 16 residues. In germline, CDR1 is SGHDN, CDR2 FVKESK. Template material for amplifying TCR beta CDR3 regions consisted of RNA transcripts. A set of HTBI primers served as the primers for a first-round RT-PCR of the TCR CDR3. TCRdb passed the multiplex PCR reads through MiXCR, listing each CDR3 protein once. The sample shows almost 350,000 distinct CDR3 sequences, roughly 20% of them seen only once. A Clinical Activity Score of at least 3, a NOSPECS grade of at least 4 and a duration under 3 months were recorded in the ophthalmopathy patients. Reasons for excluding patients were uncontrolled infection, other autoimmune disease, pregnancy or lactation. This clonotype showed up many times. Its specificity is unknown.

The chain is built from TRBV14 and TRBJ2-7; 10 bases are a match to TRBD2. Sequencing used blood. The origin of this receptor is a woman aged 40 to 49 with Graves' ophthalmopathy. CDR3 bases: TGTGCCAGCAGCCAACCTACCCCGGGACTAGCGTACGAGCAGTACTTC. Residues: CASSQPTPGLAYEQYF.